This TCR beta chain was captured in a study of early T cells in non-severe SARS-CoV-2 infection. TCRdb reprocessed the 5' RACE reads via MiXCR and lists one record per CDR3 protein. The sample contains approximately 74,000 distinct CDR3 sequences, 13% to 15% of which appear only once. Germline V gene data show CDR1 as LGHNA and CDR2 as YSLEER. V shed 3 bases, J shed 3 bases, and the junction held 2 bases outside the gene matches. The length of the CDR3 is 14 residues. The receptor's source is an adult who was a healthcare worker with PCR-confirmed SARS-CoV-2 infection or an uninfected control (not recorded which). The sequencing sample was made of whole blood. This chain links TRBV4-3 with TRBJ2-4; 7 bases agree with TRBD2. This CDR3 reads CASSHTSDKNIQYF. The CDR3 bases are TGCGCCAGCAGCCATACTAGCGACAAAAACATTCAGTACTTC.